These 8 T cell receptor beta chains were sequenced from one sample in a study of tumor-infiltrating lymphocytes in primary liver carcinoma (dated by TCRdb to the late 2010s). The sample was run on an Illumina HiSeq 2500. Starting from around 500 ng total RNA, TCRbeta-specific cDNA was produced by reverse transcription with a constant-region primer and ProtoScript II reverse transcriptase. Construction of the TCRbeta libraries relied on three nested rounds of multiplex PCR, following a slightly modified ARM-PCR procedure. Multiplex TRBV1-TRBV30 forward primers and a Cbeta reverse primer were used in the first two PCR rounds, each of which was run for around 10 cycles. In TCRdb, the public reads were trimmed at Q25 with fastp and aligned with MiXCR, with productive beta chains retained. One record per CDR3 amino acid sequence lists the most common genes and DNA. The sample includes about 310,000 distinct CDR3 sequences, with 50% to 60% observed a single time. Jointly, the top ten make up about 17% of the sample.

Blood RNA was extracted from unsorted whole blood with TRIzol reagent; germline DNA came from the DNeasy Blood & Tissue kit. The sequenced material came from peripheral blood. These receptors were taken from a woman aged 25 to 39 with primary liver carcinoma and hepatitis B virus infection.

The chain carries TRBV5-4 and TRBJ2-3, with 10 bases fitting TRBD1. The junction had 13 bases not matched to a gene; V was cut back by 4 bases and J by 5 bases. The CDR3 runs 17 residues. Germline CDR1 is SGHNT and CDR2 is YYREEE (reference sequence). This chain's CDR3 is CASSLHGGQGPGDTQYF. As DNA, the CDR3 is TGTGCCAGCAGCCTGCATGGGGGACAGGGGCCGGGAGATACGCAGTATTTT.

The chain uses TRBV7-8 and TRBJ2-7, with no clear D. Per the germline V gene, CDR1 is SGHVS and CDR2 is FQNEAQ. Trimming shortened V by 1 base and J by 0 bases, and 10 bases separated the two germline ends. This CDR3 is built from 15 residues. As DNA, the CDR3 is TGTGCCAGCAGCTTAGGTGGTCTTTCCTCCTACGAGCAGTACTTC. Translation gives CASSLGGLSSYEQYF. The entire variable domain, with the rest obtained from reference TRBV7-8 and TRBJ2-7, is as follows: GAGVSQSPRYKVAKRGQDVALRCDPISGHVSLFWYQQALGQGPEFLTYFQNEAQLDKSGLPSDRFFAERPEGSVSTLKIQRTQQEDSAVYLCASSLGGLSSYEQYFGPGTRLTVT.

There are many counts of this clonotype. J is TRBJ2-3 and V is TRBV12-3 or TRBV12-4; D remains ambiguous. Trimming removed 0 bases at V and 2 bases at J, with 3 bases between. This CDR3 spans 13 amino acids. This CDR3 reads CASSLAFTDTQYF. DNA of the CDR3: TGTGCCAGCAGTTTAGCTTTCACAGATACGCAGTATTTT.

This chain joins TRBV7-9 and TRBJ2-1, with TRBD2 matching 10 bases. Germline CDR1 reads SEHNR; CDR2 reads FQNEAQ (reference sequence). V trimming: 2 bases; J trimming: 7 bases; junction bases outside the gene matches: 5. CDR3 length: 15 amino acids. CDR3 protein: CASSLLLAGNNEQFF. The CDR3, as DNA: TGTGCCAGCAGCTTATTACTAGCGGGAAATAATGAGCAGTTCTTC. Filled out from reference TRBV7-9 and TRBJ2-1, the complete variable domain reads DTGVSQNPRHKITKRGQNVTFRCDPISEHNRLYWYRQTLGQGPEFLTYFQNEAQLEKSRLLSDRFSAERPKGSFSTLEIQRTEQGDSAMYLCASSLLLAGNNEQFFGPGTRLTVL.

This clonotype was seen once. This may arise from a read error, as a much more abundant clone is one base away. The V gene is TRBV12-3 or TRBV12-4, the J gene TRBJ2-7; TRBD2 matches at 8 bases. Losses at the gene ends were 4 bases for V and 3 bases for J; bases not matched to a gene: 2. This CDR3 spans 13 amino acids. The CDR3 loop reads CASSSAGGYEQYF. The CDR3 bases are TGTGCCAGCAGTTCCGCGGGAGGCTACGAGCAGTACTTC.

Notes on this clonotype: Since no conserved phenylalanine or tryptophan closes the CDR3, a read error is the likely cause. Because the CDR3's place on the DNA is in doubt, the DNA is left out and the CDR3 is given as listed by TCRdb. The genes are TRBV6-2 or TRBV6-3 and TRBJ1-2. CDR1 and CDR2 from the germline V gene are MNHEY and SVGEGT. The CDR3 contains 13 residues when both ends are counted. CDR3: CASSYSTGYGYII.

In the case of this clonotype: Its ends do not fully match the called genes, so a read error is possible. This rearrangement joins TRBV6-5 to TRBJ2-5; D is possibly TRBD2 (6 bases). The germline CDR1 and CDR2 sequences are MNHEY and SVGAGI. The CDR3 spans 15 residues. CDR3 loop: CASSYAGTRQETQCF. The CDR3 coding sequence is TGTGCCAGCAGTTACGCGGGGACCAGACAAGAGACCCAGTGCTTC.

Notes on this clonotype: A much bigger clone sits one base away, suggesting this may be a read error. The chain uses TRBV12-3 or TRBV12-4 and TRBJ2-7; perhaps TRBD2 as D (6 bases). The CDR3 runs to 15 residues. V lost 6 bases and J lost 0, with 15 bases in between. CDR3 coding DNA: TGTGCCAGCAGCAAGACTAGTACAATCTCCTACGAGCAGTACTTC. It specifies CASSKTSTISYEQYF.